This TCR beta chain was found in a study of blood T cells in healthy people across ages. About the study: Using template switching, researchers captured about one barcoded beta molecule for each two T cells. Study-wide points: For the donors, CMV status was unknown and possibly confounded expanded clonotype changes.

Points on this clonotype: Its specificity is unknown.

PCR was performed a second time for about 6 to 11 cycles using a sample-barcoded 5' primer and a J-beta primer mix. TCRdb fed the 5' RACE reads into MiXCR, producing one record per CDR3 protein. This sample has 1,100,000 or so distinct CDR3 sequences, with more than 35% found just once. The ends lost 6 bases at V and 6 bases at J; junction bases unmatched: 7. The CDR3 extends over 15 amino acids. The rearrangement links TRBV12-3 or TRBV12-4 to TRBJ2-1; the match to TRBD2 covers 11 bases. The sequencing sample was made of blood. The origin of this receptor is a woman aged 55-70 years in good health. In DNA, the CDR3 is TGTGCCAGCAGAGTAGCGGGAGGGTGGTCCAATGAGCAGTTCTTC. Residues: CASRVAGGWSNEQFF.